This T cell receptor beta chain was sequenced during a study of identical twins. TCRdb recomputed calls from the 5' RACE reads with MiXCR, one row per CDR3 protein. The data contain 550,000 to 700,000 distinct CDR3 sequences, over 20% of them singletons. Trimming took off 2 bases at V and 6 bases at J, with 14 bases between the two ends. The CDR3 contains 16 residues. Germline V gives CDR1 MGHDK, CDR2 SYGVNS. The sample was also reused in another study, on T cells expressing NK-cell markers. According to that study: In more than five donors, dominant CD3+CD56+NKG2C+ clones formed roughly 1.0-7.5% of CD8+ cells.

Sequenced input: PBMCs. This TCR derives from a woman aged 18-29 years in good health. This rearrangement joins TRBV25-1 to TRBJ2-6; D not certain. CDR3 residues: CASSEIVGFEANVLTF. The CDR3 region has the DNA TGTGCCAGCAGTGAAATAGTGGGATTCGAGGCCAACGTCCTGACTTTC.